This T cell receptor (beta chain) was sequenced in a study of technical replicates of blood from a few donors. TCRdb keeps only in-frame clones here, not all; method: immunoSEQ multiplex PCR. The data show tens of thousands of clones, more than 85% seen once. The CDR3 totals 12 residues. Trimming shortened V by 2 bases and J by 7 bases, and 11 bases separated the two germline ends. CDR1 and CDR2 (germline): GTSNPN, SVGIG (reference sequence). The rearrangement uses TRBV30 and TRBJ2-5; D is unclear. This clonotype was obtained from a human donor in good health. Some clones in this sample may be carry-over from other donors' samples. The source material was T cells isolated from PBMCs. The CDR3 nucleotides are TGTGCCTGGAGTCCTTCGCACGGGACCCAGTACTTC. It translates to CAWSPSHGTQYF. The complete variable domain, with remaining parts taken from reference TRBV30 and TRBJ2-5, reads SQTIHQWPATLVQPVGSPLSLECTVEGTSNPNLYWYRQAAGRGLQLLFYSVGIGQISSEVPQNLSASRPQDRQFILSSKKLLLSDSGFYLCAWSPSHGTQYFGPGTRLLVL.